This TCR beta chain was captured in a study of shared clonotypes between healthy human individuals. General observations from the study: The study generally estimated greater richness for naive than memory subsets. Compared with clonotypes that all four donors shared, non-shared clonotypes had lower generation probabilities.

Every subset had its genomic DNA shared out evenly among several immunoSEQ plates. The method was immunoSEQ multiplex PCR; TCRdb's version includes in-frame clones alone and lacks a portion of them. The sample contains around 990,000 clones, approximately 80% of which appear only once. The CDR3 consists of 16 residues. Trimming pared 0 bases from V and 6 bases from J, leaving 15 bases between. Germline V gene data show CDR1 as MDHEN and CDR2 as SYDVKM. As regards this clone: Its matching antigen is unknown.

The origin of this receptor is a man aged 18 to 29 in good health. Some clones in this sample may be carry-over from other donors' samples. The specimen was memory CD4+ T cells from PBMCs. The sample's subset: CD45RA-negative fraction. The chain links TRBV28 to TRBJ2-1; a weak D match, TRBD2 (6 bases). CDR3 in amino acids: CASSLWSRRELNEQFF. CDR3 nucleotide sequence: TGTGCCAGCAGTTTATGGTCGCGTCGGGAGCTCAATGAGCAGTTCTTC.